This T cell receptor beta chain was recovered during a study of T cells in women clearing cervical HPV infection (dated by TCRdb to 2016 to 2018). Broadly, across the study: Cases were about two dozen women with histologically confirmed HPV16-related CIN3 or worse, including 2 invasive cancers. Cases and controls were matched on year of sample collection and on age within five years. The parent cohort enrolled 9,500 to 12,000 women aged 18 or older in Guanacaste, Costa Rica, in about 1992 to 1995 and followed the women for around 7 years. Because only a few women had HLA typing data, the possibility that HLA type acted as a confounder could not be ruled out. Cases had a median age of about 34 years and controls had a median age of around 40, with no significant differences in baseline characteristics. Five blinded duplicates per group were added as quality controls, giving 60 or so samples: around 50 participants and 10 replicates. An exploratory proof-of-principle case-control study, nested within the Guanacaste HPV Natural History Study in Costa Rica, was conducted to compare TCR repertoires across cervical HPV16 outcomes. Blood from cases was collected at the visit at which the lesion was first identified, whereas blood from controls was collected once infection was no longer detected. For cases, a median interval of about 140 days, with an interquartile range of 90 to 200 days, was observed between lesion detection and blood sampling. The 20 to 25 controls were women who cleared a single incident HPV16 infection within 12 months without developing precancer or cancer. The paper's findings and limits, for the study overall: Cases were distinguished from controls with an estimated AUC of about 0.78 by random forest classifiers combining richness and V gene abundances. Lower TRBV6-7 relative abundance was observed in cases than in controls (around 0.1% versus 0.15%; Bonferroni P = 0.0008). Significantly higher TCR repertoire richness was observed in CIN3+ cases than in controls across sequencing depths, whereas no difference in evenness was found. Because of the cross-sectional design, the study could not determine whether the associations came before infection or resulted from infection, and neither effector/memory subsets nor HPV-specific T cells were isolated. Because the number of T cells in each sample was unknown, differences in richness could reflect differing T-cell content rather than repertoire biology.

Every participant had a single incident cervical HPV16 infection, and prevalent HPV16 infections were excluded. Cervical HPV DNA was detected with MY09/MY11 PCR, and genotyping was done with dot-blot hybridization. Approximately 15 mL of heparinized blood were centrifuged, and the buffy coat was aliquoted, frozen at -30°C, then stored at -80°C. QIAGEN kits were used to extract genomic DNA from buffy coat specimens. TCR beta CDR3 regions were amplified by multiplex PCR using the immunoSEQ assay from an average of 1200 ng genomic DNA per sample. To correct primer bias, the assay used a complete synthetic TCR repertoire to set an amplification baseline. The amplicons were sequenced using the Illumina platform. Per the original workflow: Error correction of the sequences involved clustering with frequency ratios plus a modified nearest-neighbor algorithm, after which the sequences were analyzed in the immunoSEQ Analyzer using IMGT gene definitions. At each rarefaction depth, TCR richness and evenness were averaged over 20 rarefaction repeats, and samples with fewer sequences than the depth were excluded. Wilcoxon rank sum tests with FDR correction were used to compare V, D and J gene relative abundances between the groups. In the blinded duplicates, the intraclass correlation was about 96% for TCR richness and averaged about 80% across around 70 gene segments. In TCRdb, the immuneACCESS table is reduced to in-frame sequences with V and J assigned. These tables do not hold every clone; where another copy was compared, an unresolved V gene accounts for under half, and the others remain unexplained. D and trimming were read from the DNA, whereas the V and J calls and clone size are those reported in that table. This sample's table lists over 25,000 clones. The ten largest clones add up to roughly 20% of the sample.

The CDR3 spans 15 residues, from the cysteine through the phenylalanine. Shown are 36 bases from within the CDR3, in frame from base 1. From the germline V gene, CDR1 is KGHSH and CDR2 is LQKENI. As for this clone: It lacks a known antigen. Read coverage stops 3 residues before the CDR3 terminus; the germline J gene supplies the remainder.

This receptor was identified in a woman aged 18 to 75 with a cervical HPV16 infection that either progressed to CIN3+ or cleared (not recorded which). Rearrangement joined TRBV18 to TRBJ2-2; the D gene remains uncertain. Sequences were obtained from blood buffy coat. Partial CDR3 DNA: TGTGCCAGCTCACCACAAGCCTCAACTAATGAAAAG. Translated, this gives CASSPQASTNEK. The whole CDR3 protein reads CASSPQASTNEKLFF.